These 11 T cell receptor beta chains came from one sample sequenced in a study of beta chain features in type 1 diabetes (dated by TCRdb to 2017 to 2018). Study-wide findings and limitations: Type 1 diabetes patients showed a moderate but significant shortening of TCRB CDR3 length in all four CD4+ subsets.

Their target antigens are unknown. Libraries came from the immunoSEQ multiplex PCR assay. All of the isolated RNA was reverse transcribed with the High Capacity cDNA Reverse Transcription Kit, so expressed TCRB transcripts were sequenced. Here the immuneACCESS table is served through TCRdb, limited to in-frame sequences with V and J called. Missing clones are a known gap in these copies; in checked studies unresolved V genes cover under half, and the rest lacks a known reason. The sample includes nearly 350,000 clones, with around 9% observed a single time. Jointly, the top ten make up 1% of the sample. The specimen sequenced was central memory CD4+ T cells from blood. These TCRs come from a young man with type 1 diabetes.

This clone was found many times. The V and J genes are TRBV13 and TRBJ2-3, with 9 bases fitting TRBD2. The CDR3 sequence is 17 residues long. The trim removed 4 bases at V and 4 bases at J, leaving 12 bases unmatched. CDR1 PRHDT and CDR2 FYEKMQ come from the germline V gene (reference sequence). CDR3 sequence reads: CASSSPMGLALADTQYF. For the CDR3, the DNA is TGTGCCAGCAGCTCCCCAATGGGACTAGCATTAGCAGATACGCAGTATTTT. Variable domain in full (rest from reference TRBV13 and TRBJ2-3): AAGVIQSPRHLIKEKRETATLKCYPIPRHDTVYWYQQGPGQDPQFLISFYEKMQSDKGSIPDRFSAQQFSDYHSELNMSSLELGDSALYFCASSSPMGLALADTQYFGPGTRLTVL.

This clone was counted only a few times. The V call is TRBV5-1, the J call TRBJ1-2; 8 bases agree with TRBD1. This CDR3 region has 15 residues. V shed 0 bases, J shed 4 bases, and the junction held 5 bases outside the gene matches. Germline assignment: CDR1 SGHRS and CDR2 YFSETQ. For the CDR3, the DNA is TGCGCCAGCAGCTTGGGGGACAGGTCTGCCTATGGCTACACCTTC. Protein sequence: CASSLGDRSAYGYTF.

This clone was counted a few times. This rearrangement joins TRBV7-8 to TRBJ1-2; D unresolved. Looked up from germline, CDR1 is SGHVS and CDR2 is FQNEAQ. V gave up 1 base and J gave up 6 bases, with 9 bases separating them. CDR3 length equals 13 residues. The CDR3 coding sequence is TGTGCCAGCAGCTTAGAGACCTACAATGGCTACACCTTC. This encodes CASSLETYNGYTF. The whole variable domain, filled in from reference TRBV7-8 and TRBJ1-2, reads GAGVSQSPRYKVAKRGQDVALRCDPISGHVSLFWYQQALGQGPEFLTYFQNEAQLDKSGLPSDRFFAERPEGSVSTLKIQRTQQEDSAVYLCASSLETYNGYTFGSGTRLTVV.

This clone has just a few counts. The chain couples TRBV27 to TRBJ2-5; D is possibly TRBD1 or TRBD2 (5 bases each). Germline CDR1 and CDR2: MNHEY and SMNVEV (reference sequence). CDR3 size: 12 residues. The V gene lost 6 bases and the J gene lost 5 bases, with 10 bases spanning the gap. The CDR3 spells CASSSGTETQYF. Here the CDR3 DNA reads TGTGCCAGCAGCTCAGGGACGGAGACCCAGTACTTC.

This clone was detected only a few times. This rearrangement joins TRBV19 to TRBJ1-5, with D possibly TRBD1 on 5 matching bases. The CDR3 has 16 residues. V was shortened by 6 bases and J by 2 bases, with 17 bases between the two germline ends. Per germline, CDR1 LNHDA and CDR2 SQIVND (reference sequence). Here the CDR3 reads CASSAVLQGGNQPQHF. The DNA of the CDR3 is TGTGCCAGTAGCGCGGTCTTGCAGGGAGGCAATCAGCCCCAGCATTTT.

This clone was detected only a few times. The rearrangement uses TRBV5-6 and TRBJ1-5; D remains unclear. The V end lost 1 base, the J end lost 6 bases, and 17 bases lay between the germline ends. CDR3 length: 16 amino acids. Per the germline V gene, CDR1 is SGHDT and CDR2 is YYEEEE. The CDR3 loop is CASSLWSSSVGQPQHF. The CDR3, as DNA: TGTGCCAGCAGCTTGTGGAGTAGTTCTGTTGGTCAGCCCCAGCATTTT.

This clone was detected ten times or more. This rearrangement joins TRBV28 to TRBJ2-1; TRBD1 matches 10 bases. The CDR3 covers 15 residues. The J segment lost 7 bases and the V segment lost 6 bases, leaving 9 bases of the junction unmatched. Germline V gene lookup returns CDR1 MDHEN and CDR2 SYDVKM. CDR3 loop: CASSAGTGVRNEQFF. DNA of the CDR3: TGTGCCAGCAGCGCCGGGACAGGGGTGAGGAATGAGCAGTTCTTC.

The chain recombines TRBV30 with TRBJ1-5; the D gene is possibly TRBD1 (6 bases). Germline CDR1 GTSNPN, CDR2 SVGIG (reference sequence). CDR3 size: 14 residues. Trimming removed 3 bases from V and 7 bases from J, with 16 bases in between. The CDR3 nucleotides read TGTGCCTGGAGGACGGGGGGCTCTGGGCAGCCCCAGCATTTT. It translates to CAWRTGGSGQPQHF.

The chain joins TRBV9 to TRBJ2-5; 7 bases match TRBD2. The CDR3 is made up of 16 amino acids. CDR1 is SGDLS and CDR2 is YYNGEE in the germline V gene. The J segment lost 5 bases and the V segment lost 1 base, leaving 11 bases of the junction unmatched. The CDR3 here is CASSVSGGGFRETQYF. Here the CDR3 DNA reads TGTGCCAGCAGCGTATCCGGCGGGGGTTTTCGGGAGACCCAGTACTTC. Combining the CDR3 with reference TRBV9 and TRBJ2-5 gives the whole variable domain DSGVTQTPKHLITATGQRVTLRCSPRSGDLSVYWYQQSLDQGLQFLIQYYNGEERAKGNILERFSAQQFPDLHSELNLSSLELGDSALYFCASSVSGGGFRETQYFGPGTRLLVL.

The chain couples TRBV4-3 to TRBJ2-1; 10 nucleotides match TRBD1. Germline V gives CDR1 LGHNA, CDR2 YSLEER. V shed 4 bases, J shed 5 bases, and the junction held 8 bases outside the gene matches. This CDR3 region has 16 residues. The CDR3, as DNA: TGCGCCAGCAGCCTGAATCCGGGACAGGGGAACAATGAGCAGTTCTTC. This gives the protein CASSLNPGQGNNEQFF.

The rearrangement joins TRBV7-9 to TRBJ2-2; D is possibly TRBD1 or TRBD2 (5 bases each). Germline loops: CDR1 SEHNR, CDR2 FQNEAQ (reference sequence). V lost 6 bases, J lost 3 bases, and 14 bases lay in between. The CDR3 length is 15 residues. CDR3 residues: CASSPRGVHTGELFF. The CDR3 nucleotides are TGTGCCAGCAGTCCCCGAGGGGTGCACACCGGGGAGCTGTTTTTT.